This T cell receptor beta chain was found in a study of T cells after yellow fever vaccination. Overall study findings and caveats: Subsequent to the booster, the majority of primary-vaccination clones reappeared (less than 97% CD4, 70% to 90% CD8). Peaking on day 5 versus 15, the secondary response was faster but weaker.

This clonotype was detected ten times or more. Its antigen is as yet unknown. MiXCR, run by TCRdb on the 5' RACE reads, gives a single entry per CDR3 protein. The sample shows over 150,000 distinct CDR3 sequences, 6.2% of them seen only once. The germline V gene encodes CDR1 DFQATT and CDR2 SNEGSKA (reference sequence). V lost 4 bases and J lost 5; bases outside the gene matches: 6. The CDR3 covers 14 residues. This receptor was obtained from a man aged 18 to 29 who received the YFV17D yellow fever vaccine. Source: CD4+ T cells sorted from PBMCs, taken on the day of the first yellow fever vaccination. The genes are TRBV20-1 and TRBJ2-5; 11 bases line up with TRBD2. The CDR3 is CSATLAGGRETQYF. Here the CDR3 DNA reads TGCAGTGCTACTCTAGCGGGGGGCCGGGAGACCCAGTACTTC.